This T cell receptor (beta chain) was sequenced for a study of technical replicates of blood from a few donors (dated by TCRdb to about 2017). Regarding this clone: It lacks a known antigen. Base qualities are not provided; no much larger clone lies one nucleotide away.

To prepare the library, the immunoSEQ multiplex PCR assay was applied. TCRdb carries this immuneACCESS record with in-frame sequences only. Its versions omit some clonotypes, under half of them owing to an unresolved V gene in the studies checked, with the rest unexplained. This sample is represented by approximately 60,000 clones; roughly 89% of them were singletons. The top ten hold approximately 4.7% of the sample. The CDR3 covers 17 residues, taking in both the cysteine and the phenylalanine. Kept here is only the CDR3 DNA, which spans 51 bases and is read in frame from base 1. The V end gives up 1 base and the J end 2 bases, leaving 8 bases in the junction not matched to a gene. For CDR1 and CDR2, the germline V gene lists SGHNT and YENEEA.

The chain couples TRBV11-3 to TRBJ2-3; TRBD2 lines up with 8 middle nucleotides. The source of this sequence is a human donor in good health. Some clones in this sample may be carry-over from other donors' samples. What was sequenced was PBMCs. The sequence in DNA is TGTGCCAGCAGCTTAGGTTCCAGCGGGAGCACCACAGATACGCAGTATTTT. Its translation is CASSLGSSGSTTDTQYF.